These 15 T cell receptor beta chains came from one sample sequenced in a study of T cells in Graves' hyperthyroidism and ophthalmopathy. TCR beta CDR3 regions were amplified from RNA. HTBI primers drove first-round RT-PCR of the TCR CDR3. TCRdb ran MiXCR on the multiplex PCR reads and lists one entry per CDR3 protein. The data show fewer than 450,000 distinct CDR3 sequences, about 18% seen once. The sample was blood. The source is a man in his late teens or twenties with Graves' ophthalmopathy.

The V call is TRBV4-1, the J call TRBJ2-1; no firm D call. The CDR3 extends over 12 amino acids. In germline, CDR1 is MGHRA, CDR2 YSYEKL. The V end was cut by 1 base, the J end by 9 bases, with 7 bases between. In nucleotides, the CDR3 is TGCGCCAGCAGCCAAGGGACGGTTGAGCAGTTCTTC. It codes for CASSQGTVEQFF.

There are many counts of this clonotype. This chain links TRBV20-1 with TRBJ2-5, with 10 bases lining up with TRBD2. Germline CDR1 and CDR2: DFQATT and SNEGSKA (reference sequence). The CDR3 consists of 13 residues. The CDR3, as DNA: TGCAGCCGGATAGCGGGGGGCTTAGAGACCCAGTACTTC. Protein: CSRIAGGLETQYF.

There are many counts of this clonotype. The chain recombines TRBV28 with TRBJ1-1; maybe TRBD1 (5 bases). Germline V gene lookup returns CDR1 MDHEN and CDR2 SYDVKM. This CDR3 has 16 amino acids. With 4 bases removed from V and 0 bases from J, the gap between germline ends came to 15 bases. As DNA, the CDR3 is TGTGCCAGCAGTTCCCGCATACAGGTGCTGAACACTGAAGCTTTCTTT. Translating it yields CASSSRIQVLNTEAFF.

This chain uses TRBV6-9 with TRBJ2-5; the D gene is possibly TRBD1 (6 bases). The length of the CDR3 is 13 residues. V lost 4 bases, J lost 5 bases, and 11 bases lay in between. From germline, CDR1 is MNHGY and CDR2 SVAAGI. CDR3 nucleotides: TGTGCCAGCAGTTCAGGGGCTGGGGAGACCCAGTACTTC. Protein sequence: CASSSGAGETQYF.

This clonotype was seen ten or more times. The chain couples TRBV28 to TRBJ1-1; no definite D call. Trimming stripped 7 bases from V and 7 bases from J, with 10 bases between. CDR3 length equals 11 residues. In germline, CDR1 is MDHEN, CDR2 SYDVKM. CDR3 DNA sequence: TGTGCCAGCATGATGGTGCTTGAAGCTTTCTTT. It translates to CASMMVLEAFF.

This sequence joins TRBV5-1 and TRBJ2-5; tentative D call: TRBD2 (6 bases). Per the germline V gene, CDR1 is SGHRS and CDR2 is YFSETQ. V was clipped by 0 bases and J by 2 bases, with 14 bases between them. CDR3 length: 16 amino acids. The DNA for the CDR3 is TGCGCCAGCAGCTTGGGGCATTCGGAGGGACAAGAGACCCAGTACTTC. Translating gives CASSLGHSEGQETQYF.

This chain's CDR3 is CASSYSWLGSGNTIYF. CDR3 DNA sequence: TGTGCCAGCAGTTACTCGTGGCTTGGCTCTGGAAACACCATATATTTT. The rearrangement uses TRBV6-2 or TRBV6-3 and TRBJ1-3; D unresolved. The length of the CDR3 is 16 residues. CDR1 and CDR2 from the germline V gene are MNHEY and SVGEGT. The V end was cut by 0 bases, the J end by 0 bases, with 9 bases between.

Many counts were recorded for this clonotype. V usage is TRBV10-3 and J usage is TRBJ2-7, with D perhaps given as TRBD1 or TRBD2 (5 bases each). Germline CDR1 ENHRY, CDR2 SYGVKD. Trimming stripped 2 bases from V and 6 bases from J, with 11 bases between. The CDR3 contains 13 residues. CDR3 amino acids: CAISEGQGREQYF. In nucleotides, the CDR3 is TGTGCCATCAGTGAGGGTCAGGGACGCGAGCAGTACTTC.

The chain employs TRBV12-3 or TRBV12-4 and TRBJ2-7; unclear D gene. This CDR3 is built from 9 residues. Trimming took off 2 bases at V and 9 bases at J, with 2 bases between the two ends. The CDR3 sequence is CASSLPQYF. As DNA, the CDR3 is TGTGCCAGCAGTTTACCGCAGTACTTC.

On this clonotype: A much bigger clone sits one base away, suggesting this may be a read error. Given the absence of the conserved phenylalanine or tryptophan at the CDR3 end, a read error is likely. J is TRBJ2-2 and V is TRBV24-1; 8 bases match TRBD1. Germline assignment: CDR1 KGHDR and CDR2 SFDVKD. V trimming: 0 bases; J trimming: 4 bases; junction bases outside the gene matches: 15. The CDR3 consists of 20 residues. The CDR3 DNA is TGTGCCACCAGTGATTTGAGTGCTGGACAGGGTATTGCGGGCACCGGGGAGCTGTTTTTA. This encodes CATSDLSAGQGIAGTGELFL.

This clonotype was seen many times. The CDR3: CASSVDFNQPQHF. For the CDR3, the DNA is TGTGCCAGCAGTGTAGACTTTAATCAGCCCCAGCATTTT. The genes are TRBV6-1 and TRBJ1-5, with no clear D. V lost 4 bases and J lost 4, with 8 bases in between. Germline V gene lookup returns CDR1 MNHNS and CDR2 SASEGT. The CDR3 covers 13 residues.

The chain employs TRBV6-5 and TRBJ2-2, with D uncertain. Germline V lookup: CDR1 MNHEY, CDR2 SVGAGI. This CDR3 has 12 amino acids. Trimming pared 0 bases from V and 7 bases from J, leaving 3 bases between. The CDR3 DNA is TGTGCCAGCAGTTACTCTGGCGGGGAGCTGTTTTTT. It encodes CASSYSGGELFF.

This clonotype was observed a handful of times. The chain recombines TRBV5-1 with TRBJ2-1; D is uncertain. The CDR3 is made up of 15 amino acids. Trimming left V 8 bases short and J 3 bases short, with 18 bases between. The V gene's germline CDR1 is SGHRS and CDR2 YFSETQ. CDR3 sequence reads: CASSRQDPLYNEQFF. The CDR3 DNA reads as TGCGCCAGTTCCAGACAAGACCCCCTCTACAATGAGCAGTTCTTC.

The table lists this clonotype with many counts. The rearrangement joins TRBV11-3 to TRBJ2-5; D possibly matches TRBD1 or TRBD2 (5 bases each). The CDR3 is 13 amino acids. Trimming removed 0 bases from V and 7 bases from J, with 9 bases in between. From germline, CDR1 is SGHNT and CDR2 YENEEA. CDR3 bases: TGTGCCAGCAGCTTAGATGGGGGTAGGACCCAGTACTTC. It translates to CASSLDGGRTQYF. Drawing the rest from reference TRBV11-3 and TRBJ2-5, the complete variable domain is EAGVVQSPRYKIIEKKQPVAFWCNPISGHNTLYWYLQNLGQGPELLIRYENEEAVDDSQLPKDRFSAERLKGVDSTLKIQPAELGDSAVYLCASSLDGGRTQYFGPGTRLLVL.

V gene TRBV24-1 combines with J gene TRBJ2-7; TRBD2 is a possible D gene (6 bases). The CDR3 is 12 residues long. The V end was cut by 5 bases, the J end by 6 bases, with 10 bases between. Germline V gene lookup returns CDR1 KGHDR and CDR2 SFDVKD. The DNA of the CDR3 is TGTGCCACCAGTGTCGGTAGCGGCGAGCAGTACTTC. Its protein product is CATSVGSGEQYF.